Following are 26 T cell receptor beta chains from one sample sequenced in a study of blood T cell repertoires in COVID-19. Clones were sequenced by immunoSEQ multiplex PCR, and TCRdb holds only the in-frame ones, with some missing. The table includes about 110,000 clones, 81% detected once. Sequencing input: peripheral blood. These receptors were obtained from a man aged 80 or over with acute or convalescent COVID-19.

The J gene is TRBJ1-2, the V gene TRBV7-2; 10 bases are shared with TRBD1. Germline V CDR1 and CDR2: SGHTA, FQGNSA. CDR3 length equals 15 residues. J gave up 2 bases and V 5 bases, and 5 bases lay outside the gene matches. The CDR3 DNA follows: TGTGCCAGCAGCCCCAGACAGGGGGCGAACTATGGCTACACCTTC. Its protein product is CASSPRQGANYGYTF.

The chain uses TRBV19 and TRBJ1-1; maybe TRBD1 (5 bases). V lost 2 bases to trimming and J lost 0 bases, with 10 bases between them. The V gene's germline CDR1 is LNHDA and CDR2 SQIVND (reference sequence). The CDR3 sequence is 15 residues long. Written as DNA, the CDR3 is TGTGCCAGTAGTATACAGGCAGGGCTGAACACTGAAGCTTTCTTT. Amino acid sequence: CASSIQAGLNTEAFF.

A few counts support this clone. V is TRBV6-2 or TRBV6-3 and J is TRBJ2-7; 7 nucleotides line up with TRBD1. The CDR3 runs to 13 residues. CDR1 MNHEY and CDR2 SVGEGT come from the germline V gene. J lost 1 base, V lost 6 bases, and 3 bases had no gene match. The CDR3 DNA follows: TGTGCCAGCAGCCCGGGACAGTCCTACGAGCAGTACTTC. Amino acids: CASSPGQSYEQYF.

The rearrangement uses TRBV18 and TRBJ1-1, with unresolved D. This CDR3 is 14 amino acids long. Germline CDR1 reads KGHSH; CDR2 reads LQKENI. Trimming cost V 1 base and J 2 bases, with 8 bases left between them. As DNA, the CDR3 is TGTGCCAGCTCACCACGGACTGGAAACACTGAAGCTTTCTTT. This encodes CASSPRTGNTEAFF.

The rearrangement joins TRBV19 to TRBJ1-6, with D perhaps matching TRBD1 (6 bases). Trimming pared 1 base from V and 1 base from J, leaving 11 bases between. This CDR3 spans 17 amino acids. CDR1 is LNHDA, CDR2 SQIVND, per germline (reference sequence). This CDR3 is CASSIADRRSYNSPLHF. DNA of the CDR3: TGTGCCAGTAGTATAGCGGACAGAAGGTCCTATAATTCACCCCTCCACTTT.

This clone was observed a few times. The chain links TRBV7-9 to TRBJ1-4, with 9 bases matching TRBD1. After removal of 3 bases from V and 3 bases from J, the junction contained 8 bases not matched to a gene. Germline lookup yields CDR1 SEHNR and CDR2 FQNEAQ (reference sequence). This CDR3 contains 17 residues. DNA for the CDR3: TGTGCCAGCAGCTTGCCGGGACAGGGCGGACCTAATGAAAAACTGTTTTTT. It encodes CASSLPGQGGPNEKLFF.

The rearrangement links TRBV12-3 or TRBV12-4 to TRBJ1-4; D call uncertain. V was clipped by 3 bases and J by 7 bases, with 9 bases between them. The CDR3 spans 13 residues. The CDR3, as DNA: TGTGCCAGCAGTTTCGGGCGGGCTGAAAAACTGTTTTTT. This translates into CASSFGRAEKLFF.

The rearrangement links TRBV11-3 to TRBJ2-7; 10 bases agree with TRBD1. The germline V gene has CDR1 SGHNT and CDR2 YENEEA. V was pared by 5 bases and J by 4 bases, with 2 bases of the junction left unmatched. The CDR3 extends over 13 amino acids. The CDR3 loop reads CASSPGQGYEQYF. The CDR3 nucleotides read TGTGCCAGCAGCCCGGGACAGGGGTACGAGCAGTACTTC.

This sequence joins TRBV7-3 and TRBJ2-1; 14 bases fit TRBD2. Germline lookup yields CDR1 SGHTA and CDR2 FQGTGA. The CDR3 spans 15 residues. Trimming at V came to 2 bases and at J to 7 bases, leaving 1 base not matched to a gene. CDR3 residues: CASSLGTSGRNEQFF. CDR3 bases: TGTGCCAGCAGCTTAGGGACTAGCGGGAGAAATGAGCAGTTCTTC.

The V and J genes are TRBV19 and TRBJ2-3; 14 bases map to TRBD2. Trimming cost V 10 bases and J 5 bases; bases outside gene matches: 8. Germline-derived CDR1 and CDR2 are LNHDA and SQIVND (reference sequence). The CDR3 totals 15 residues. The CDR3 here is CATTSGLAGGDTQYF. CDR3 bases: TGTGCCACTACCTCCGGACTAGCGGGAGGAGATACGCAGTATTTT.

The chain is built from TRBV19 and TRBJ2-7; 8 nucleotides line up with TRBD1. V was clipped by 3 bases and J by 6 bases; unmatched bases: 4. CDR1 and CDR2 (germline): LNHDA, SQIVND (reference sequence). The CDR3 totals 13 residues. In DNA, the CDR3 is TGTGCCAGTAGTATCCAGGGGGCCGGCGAGCAGTACTTC. Translated: CASSIQGAGEQYF.

The V and J genes are TRBV15 and TRBJ2-1, with TRBD2 matching over 9 bases. CDR1 is LNHNV and CDR2 is YYDKDF in the germline V gene (reference sequence). This CDR3 is built from 17 residues. V lost 8 bases, J lost 1 base, and 12 bases stayed unmatched. The CDR3 loop is CATGIGGRAGSYNEQFF. CDR3 sequence (DNA): TGTGCCACCGGAATTGGCGGGAGGGCCGGGTCCTACAATGAGCAGTTCTTC.

This sequence joins TRBV10-3 and TRBJ2-7; 12 positions agree with TRBD1. Germline CDR1 and CDR2: ENHRY and SYGVKD. The CDR3 extends over 15 amino acids. V was pared by 4 bases and J by 6 bases, with 7 bases of the junction left unmatched. The CDR3: CAISGPGQGASEQYF. The CDR3 nucleotides are TGTGCCATCAGTGGGCCGGGACAGGGGGCTAGCGAGCAGTACTTC.

The sample holds a few counts of this clone. The rearrangement uses TRBV28 and TRBJ1-2; tentative D call: TRBD1 (6 bases). The CDR3 runs 13 residues. V was cut by 9 bases and J by 7 bases, with 18 bases left in between. Germline V gene lookup returns CDR1 MDHEN and CDR2 SYDVKM. This chain's CDR3 is CASHTGQGSGYTF. The CDR3 bases are TGTGCCAGTCATACTGGGCAGGGGAGTGGCTACACCTTC.

V and J are TRBV28 and TRBJ2-7, with D possibly matching TRBD1 (5 bases). Between the trimmed V and J ends, which lost 9 bases and 1 base, there was a span of 10 bases. Germline V gives CDR1 MDHEN, CDR2 SYDVKM. The CDR3 spans 12 residues. DNA of the CDR3: TGTGCCAGTAGCAAGGGGTCCTACGAGCAGTACTTC. The encoded protein is CASSKGSYEQYF.

This sequence joins TRBV6-5 and TRBJ2-5; perhaps TRBD2 as D (6 bases). V was cut by 1 base and J by 5 bases, with 8 bases left in between. The germline CDR1 and CDR2 sequences are MNHEY and SVGAGI. The CDR3 covers 13 residues. CDR3 nucleotide sequence: TGTGCCAGCAGTTACTACAGCGGGGAGACCCAGTACTTC. This gives the protein CASSYYSGETQYF.

The sample holds one count of this clone. The chain links TRBV28 to TRBJ1-1; D is ambiguous. CDR1 MDHEN and CDR2 SYDVKM come from the germline V gene. The CDR3 has 13 residues. With 4 bases removed from V and 0 bases from J, the gap between germline ends came to 6 bases. Here the CDR3 reads CASSSHMNTEAFF. The CDR3 region has the DNA TGTGCCAGCAGTTCCCACATGAACACTGAAGCTTTCTTT.

This chain uses TRBV28 with TRBJ2-3; D is uncertain. The CDR3 is 16 amino acids. V was trimmed by 3 bases and J by 0 bases, leaving 13 bases between them. Germline assignment: CDR1 MDHEN and CDR2 SYDVKM. The CDR3: CASSFQPGLSTDTQYF. CDR3 nucleotide sequence: TGTGCCAGCAGTTTTCAACCAGGCCTAAGCACAGATACGCAGTATTTT.

Only a few counts were recorded for this clone. V usage is TRBV9 and J usage is TRBJ2-7, with D possibly matching TRBD1 (6 bases). Germline lookup yields CDR1 SGDLS and CDR2 YYNGEE. The CDR3 consists of 16 residues. V was cut by 0 bases and J by 2 bases, with 15 bases left in between. CDR3 coding DNA: TGTGCCAGCAGCGTAGAGGCAGGGGCCGAAACCTACGAGCAGTACTTC. It encodes CASSVEAGAETYEQYF. Filled out from reference TRBV9 and TRBJ2-7, the complete variable domain reads DSGVTQTPKHLITATGQRVTLRCSPRSGDLSVYWYQQSLDQGLQFLIQYYNGEERAKGNILERFSAQQFPDLHSELNLSSLELGDSALYFCASSVEAGAETYEQYFGPGTRLTVT.

The CDR3 DNA follows: TGCGCCAGCAGCCACAGACAGGGGGACGTCTATGGCTACACCTTC. The encoded protein is CASSHRQGDVYGYTF. The chain couples TRBV4-3 to TRBJ1-2; 9 bases agree with TRBD1. Germline CDR1 is LGHNA and CDR2 is YSLEER. Trimming cost V 3 bases and J 4 bases; bases outside gene matches: 6. The CDR3 is 15 residues long.

The CDR3 DNA sequence: TGTGCCAGCAGTTTAACCCCCGCGGAAGTCACTGAAGCTTTCTTT. Translation: CASSLTPAEVTEAFF. J is TRBJ1-1 and V is TRBV28; no clear D. Between the trimmed V and J ends, which lost 2 bases and 4 bases, there was a span of 14 bases. The V gene's germline CDR1 is MDHEN and CDR2 SYDVKM. CDR3 length: 15 amino acids.

The chain joins TRBV7-3 to TRBJ2-6; TRBD1 is a possible D gene (6 bases). The CDR3 is 16 residues long. Germline CDR1 and CDR2: SGHTA and FQGTGA. V lost 1 base and J lost 2, with 9 bases in between. The CDR3 sequence is CASSLMAGAGANVLTF. The CDR3 coding sequence is TGTGCCAGCAGCTTAATGGCAGGGGCTGGGGCCAACGTCCTGACTTTC.

This chain uses TRBV27 with TRBJ2-3, with D possibly matching TRBD2 (5 bases). V was trimmed by 6 bases and J by 0 bases, leaving 13 bases between them. This CDR3 has 15 residues. CDR1 is MNHEY and CDR2 is SMNVEV in the germline V gene (reference sequence). The CDR3 sequence: CASRGRGLSTDTQYF. The CDR3 DNA follows: TGTGCCAGCAGGGGGAGAGGACTCAGCACAGATACGCAGTATTTT.

The chain is built from TRBV24-1 and TRBJ2-2; 15 positions match TRBD2. V was pared by 4 bases and J by 5 bases, with 7 bases of the junction left unmatched. Germline V gene sequence: CDR1 KGHDR, CDR2 SFDVKD. The CDR3 contains 18 residues. CDR3 DNA sequence: TGTGCCACCAGTGACCGGACTAGCGGGAGGGCCCTTACCGGGGAGCTGTTTTTT. This sequence encodes CATSDRTSGRALTGELFF.

In this sample, this clone turned up once. This rearrangement joins TRBV18 to TRBJ2-7; maybe TRBD2 (6 bases). This CDR3 comprises 14 residues. In germline, CDR1 is KGHSH, CDR2 LQKENI. V was clipped by 2 bases and J by 7 bases, with 15 bases between them. The CDR3 bases are TGTGCCAGCTCACCAGCGGGGAGCTCTAGGGAGCAGTACTTC. As protein: CASSPAGSSREQYF. The full variable domain, rest sourced from reference TRBV18 and TRBJ2-7, is NAGVMQNPRHLVRRRGQEARLRCSPMKGHSHVYWYRQLPEEGLKFMVYLQKENIIDESGMPKERFSAEFPKEGPSILRIQQVVRGDSAAYFCASSPAGSSREQYFGPGTRLTVT.

The gene calls are TRBV6-1 and TRBJ1-2, with a possible D match to TRBD1 (6 bases). CDR3 length equals 14 residues. The V and J ends lost 0 bases and 6 bases respectively, with 11 bases between them. Germline CDR1 is MNHNS and CDR2 is SASEGT. The CDR3 DNA follows: TGTGCCAGCAGTGAAGCGTCAGGGGACAATGGCTACACCTTC. Translated: CASSEASGDNGYTF.